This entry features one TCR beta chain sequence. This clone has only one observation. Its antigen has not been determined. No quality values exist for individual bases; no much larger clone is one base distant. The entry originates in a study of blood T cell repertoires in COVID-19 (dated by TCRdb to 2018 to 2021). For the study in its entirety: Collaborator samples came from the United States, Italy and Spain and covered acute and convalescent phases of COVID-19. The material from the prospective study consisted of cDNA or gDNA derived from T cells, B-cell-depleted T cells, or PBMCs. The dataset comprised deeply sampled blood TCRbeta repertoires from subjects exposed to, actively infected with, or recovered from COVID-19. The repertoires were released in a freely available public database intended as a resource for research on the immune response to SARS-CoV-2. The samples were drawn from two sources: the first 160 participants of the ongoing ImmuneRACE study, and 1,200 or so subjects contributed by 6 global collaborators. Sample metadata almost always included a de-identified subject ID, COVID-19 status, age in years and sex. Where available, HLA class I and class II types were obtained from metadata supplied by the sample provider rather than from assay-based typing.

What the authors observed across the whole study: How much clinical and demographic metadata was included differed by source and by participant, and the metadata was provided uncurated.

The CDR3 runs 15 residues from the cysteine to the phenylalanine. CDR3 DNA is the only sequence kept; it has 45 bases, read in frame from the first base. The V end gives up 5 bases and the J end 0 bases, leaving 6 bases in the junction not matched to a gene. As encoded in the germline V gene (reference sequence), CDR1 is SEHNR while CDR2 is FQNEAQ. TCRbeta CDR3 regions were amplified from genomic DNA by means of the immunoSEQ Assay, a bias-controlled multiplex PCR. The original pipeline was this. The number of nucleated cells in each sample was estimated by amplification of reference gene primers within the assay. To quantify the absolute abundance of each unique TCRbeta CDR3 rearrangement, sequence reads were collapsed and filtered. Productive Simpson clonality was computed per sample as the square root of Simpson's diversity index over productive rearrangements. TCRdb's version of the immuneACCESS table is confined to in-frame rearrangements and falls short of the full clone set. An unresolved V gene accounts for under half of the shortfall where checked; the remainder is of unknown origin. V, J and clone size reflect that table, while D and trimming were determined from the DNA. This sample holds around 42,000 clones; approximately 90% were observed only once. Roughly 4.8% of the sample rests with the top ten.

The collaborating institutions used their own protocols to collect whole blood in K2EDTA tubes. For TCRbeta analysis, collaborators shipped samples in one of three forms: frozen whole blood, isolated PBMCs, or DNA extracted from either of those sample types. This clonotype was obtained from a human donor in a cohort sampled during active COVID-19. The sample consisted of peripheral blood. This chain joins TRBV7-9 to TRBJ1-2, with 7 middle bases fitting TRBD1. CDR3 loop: CASSMGQNPNYGYTF. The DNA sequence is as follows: TGTGCCAGCAGCATGGGACAGAACCCTAACTATGGCTACACCTTC. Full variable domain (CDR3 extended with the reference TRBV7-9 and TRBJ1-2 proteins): DTGVSQNPRHKITKRGQNVTFRCDPISEHNRLYWYRQTLGQGPEFLTYFQNEAQLEKSRLLSDRFSAERPKGSFSTLEIQRTEQGDSAMYLCASSMGQNPNYGYTFGSGTRLTVV.